This passage covers 17 T cell receptor beta chains from one sample sequenced in a study of blood T cell repertoires in COVID-19. Sequencing was performed with immunoSEQ multiplex PCR; in TCRdb, only in-frame clones are kept and a portion is missing. The sample yields about 52,000 clones, about nine tenths seen once. Material for sequencing was peripheral blood. All receptors come from a man older than 75 with active or convalescent COVID-19.

V gene TRBV5-8 combines with J gene TRBJ2-2; TRBD2 is a possible D gene (5 bases). The CDR3 length is 18 residues. CDR1 is SGHTS and CDR2 is YDEGEE in the germline V gene. Deletions cut 5 bases from V and 0 bases from J, with 20 bases between. The CDR3 region has the DNA TGTGCCAGCAGAATGAACCAAAAGCGGCGCGCGAACACCGGGGAGCTGTTTTTT. Translated: CASRMNQKRRANTGELFF.

The chain recombines TRBV2 with TRBJ1-5; D remains ambiguous. The CDR3 covers 15 residues. Germline V gives CDR1 SNHLY, CDR2 FYNNEI. Between the trimmed V and J ends, which lost 2 bases and 7 bases, there was a span of 15 bases. CDR3 region: CASSELMGGPQPQHF. The CDR3 DNA reads TGTGCCAGCAGTGAACTGATGGGAGGGCCCCAGCCCCAGCATTTT. Based on the CDR3 plus reference TRBV2 and TRBJ1-5, the full variable domain is EPEVTQTPSHQVTQMGQEVILRCVPISNHLYFYWYRQILGQKVEFLVSFYNNEISEKSEIFDDQFSVERPDGSNFTLKIRSTKLEDSAMYFCASSELMGGPQPQHFGDGTRLSIL.

V usage is TRBV5-4 and J usage is TRBJ1-1; D gene ambiguous. Between the trimmed V and J ends, which lost 0 bases and 0 bases, there was a span of 12 bases. This CDR3 is built from 16 residues. Germline V CDR1 and CDR2: SGHNT, YYREEE (reference sequence). DNA of the CDR3: TGTGCCAGCAGCTTGGGAGGCGTCTTAATGAACACTGAAGCTTTCTTT. Its protein product is CASSLGGVLMNTEAFF.

The chain joins TRBV6-5 to TRBJ1-2, with TRBD1 identical over 7 bases. J was trimmed by 8 bases and V by 8 bases; bases with no gene match: 11. Germline assignment: CDR1 MNHEY and CDR2 SVGAGI. CDR3 length equals 13 residues. CDR3: CASFTGDTLGYTF. CDR3 sequence (DNA): TGTGCCAGCTTTACAGGGGACACTCTAGGCTACACCTTC.

The chain recombines TRBV7-3 with TRBJ1-2, with D uncertain. Trimming left V 2 bases short and J 7 bases short, with 8 bases between. There are 12 residues in the CDR3. Germline V lookup: CDR1 SGHTA, CDR2 FQGTGA. CDR3 bases: TGTGCCAGCAGCTTAGGAGGGTTTGGCTACACCTTC. Its translation: CASSLGGFGYTF.

The V call is TRBV9, the J call TRBJ2-7; 9 bases fit TRBD1. Trimming removed 2 bases from V and 6 bases from J; junction bases left unmatched: 6. The CDR3 contains 14 residues. CDR1 is SGDLS and CDR2 is YYNGEE in the germline V gene. CDR3 coding DNA: TGTGCCAGCAGCGTTTGGGACAGGGCCCCCGAGCAGTACTTC. Translating gives CASSVWDRAPEQYF.

J is TRBJ1-3 and V is TRBV11-2, with 8 bases identical to TRBD1. Germline V CDR1 and CDR2: SGHAT, FQNNGV. The CDR3 has 17 residues. V dropped 5 bases and J dropped 0; count of bases not matched to a gene: 9. The CDR3 loop reads CASSLGQGFFSGNTIYF. CDR3 nucleotide sequence: TGTGCCAGCAGCCTCGGACAGGGCTTCTTCTCTGGAAACACCATATATTTT.

The rearrangement links TRBV28 to TRBJ2-7, with D possibly TRBD1 on 6 matching bases. V dropped 1 base and J dropped 7 bases, with 14 bases sitting between them. The CDR3 is 14 amino acids. In germline, CDR1 is MDHEN, CDR2 SYDVKM. The CDR3 reads CASSLSTGIGEQYF. The DNA of the CDR3 is TGTGCCAGCAGTTTATCAACAGGGATTGGGGAGCAGTACTTC.

This chain joins TRBV5-8 and TRBJ2-7; 7 bases align to TRBD2. The germline V gene encodes CDR1 SGHTS and CDR2 YDEGEE. CDR3 length equals 15 residues. The V segment lost 1 base and the J segment 7 bases; nucleotides outside the gene matches: 11. The CDR3 DNA is TGTGCCAGCAGCTTGTTCGGGGGAGGGCCGGGTGAGCAGTACTTC. This sequence encodes CASSLFGGGPGEQYF.

The chain uses TRBV18 and TRBJ2-7; 10 bases are shared with TRBD1. The CDR3 has 15 residues. J lost 6 bases, V lost 3 bases, and 8 bases had no gene match. CDR1 KGHSH and CDR2 LQKENI come from the germline V gene. The CDR3 nucleotides read TGTGCCAGCTCACCTCTGGGACAGGGGCCCCGCGAGCAGTACTTC. Translating it yields CASSPLGQGPREQYF.

The genes are TRBV5-1 and TRBJ2-3; the match to TRBD2 covers 10 bases. The CDR3 loop spans 16 amino acids. Germline V gene data show CDR1 as SGHRS and CDR2 as YFSETQ. V lost 4 bases, J lost 2 bases, and 7 bases stayed unmatched. The CDR3 here is CASSPRTSGITDTQYF. In DNA form, the CDR3 reads TGCGCCAGCAGCCCCCGGACTAGCGGAATCACAGATACGCAGTATTTT.

This chain connects TRBV28 to TRBJ1-2; a weak D match, TRBD1 (6 bases). In germline, CDR1 is MDHEN, CDR2 SYDVKM. The CDR3 sequence is 12 residues long. V lost 4 bases, J lost 4 bases, and 7 bases lay in between. As DNA, the CDR3 is TGTGCCAGCAGTTCAGGGGTCTATGGCTACACCTTC. This codes for CASSSGVYGYTF.

The V and J genes are TRBV4-1 and TRBJ2-7; the D gene is possibly TRBD1 (6 bases). V was clipped by 0 bases and J by 6 bases, with 18 bases between them. The CDR3 sequence is 16 residues long. Germline CDR1 MGHRA, CDR2 YSYEKL. The DNA of the CDR3 is TGCGCCAGCAGCCAAGATCCTACAGGGCGGGTTGCCGAGCAGTACTTC. Translating it yields CASSQDPTGRVAEQYF.

The V gene is TRBV5-8, the J gene TRBJ2-7; D gene unclear. V shed 0 bases and J shed 2 bases, with 15 bases lying between them. The CDR3 spans 16 residues. Germline assignment: CDR1 SGHTS and CDR2 YDEGEE. The DNA of the CDR3 is TGTGCCAGCAGCTTGGGGCGCACAGCTATTACCTACGAGCAGTACTTC. Translation: CASSLGRTAITYEQYF.

This chain links TRBV24-1 with TRBJ2-7; the D gene is possibly TRBD2 (6 bases). The CDR3 consists of 12 residues. Looked up from germline, CDR1 is KGHDR and CDR2 is SFDVKD. Trimming removed 4 bases at V and 9 bases at J, with 12 bases between. The CDR3 DNA is TGTGCCACCAGTGACAGCGAGGAGGGGCAGTACTTC. Translation: CATSDSEEGQYF.

The CDR3 is CASSLTSGSRDTQYF. For the CDR3, the DNA is TGTGCCAGCAGCTTAACTAGCGGCTCCCGAGATACGCAGTATTTT. The rearrangement uses TRBV7-2 and TRBJ2-3; TRBD2 agrees at 8 bases. V trimming: 2 bases; J trimming: 5 bases; junction bases outside the gene matches: 6. Per germline, CDR1 SGHTA and CDR2 FQGNSA. The CDR3 spans 15 residues. The complete variable domain, with remaining parts taken from reference TRBV7-2 and TRBJ2-3, reads GAGVSQSPSNKVTEKGKDVELRCDPISGHTALYWYRQSLGQGLEFLIYFQGNSAPDKSGLPSDRFSAERTGGSVSTLTIQRTQQEDSAVYLCASSLTSGSRDTQYFGPGTRLTVL.

The V and J genes are TRBV7-3 and TRBJ2-2; D is possibly TRBD1 (5 bases). V gave up 1 base and J gave up 3 bases, with 9 bases separating them. This CDR3 has 15 amino acids. The germline CDR1 and CDR2 sequences are SGHTA and FQGTGA. The CDR3 reads CASSLMAGYTGELFF. CDR3 DNA sequence: TGTGCCAGCAGCTTAATGGCAGGGTACACCGGGGAGCTGTTTTTT.